The sequence of this T cell receptor beta chain was determined in a study of immune evolution from preneoplasia to lung adenocarcinoma. Overall study findings and caveats: Top clone frequencies peaked in normal lung, apparently declining through invasive adenocarcinoma. Clonality was highest in normal lung, lower in later-stage lesions apparently.

The V gene's germline CDR1 is MDHEN and CDR2 SYDVKM. V was cut by 6 bases and J by 4 bases, with 18 bases left in between. The CDR3 runs to 15 residues. Resections took place in Japan or China from 2014 to 2017. Histologic diagnosis was independently verified by two lung pathologists. The repertoire was sequenced with immunoSEQ multiplex PCR; TCRdb's copy has only in-frame clones and lacks some. This sample has some 730 clones; approximately 42% occur once, and the top ten carry approximately 30%. This clone was picked up a small number of times. Antigen specificity is unknown. This TCR was recovered from a person between 45 and 65 years old with lung adenocarcinoma. V gene TRBV28 combines with J gene TRBJ1-1; D is undetermined. Sequencing used FFPE normal lung tissue adjacent to the tumor. The CDR3 bases are TGTGCCAGCAGCCCTGGTTCGCAGTGGGGCACTGAAGCTTTCTTT. Translated: CASSPGSQWGTEAFF.